This TCR beta chain was profiled in a study of blood T cell repertoires in COVID-19. Study background: The study drew acute and convalescent COVID-19 samples from the United States, Italy and Spain.

Clones were read by immunoSEQ multiplex PCR, and TCRdb kept only the in-frame ones, dropping some. Of about 250,000 clones listed, around nine tenths are singletons. Germline V gives CDR1 SGHNT, CDR2 YYREEE (reference sequence). The CDR3 covers 13 residues. The trim removed 6 bases at V and 4 bases at J, leaving 2 bases unmatched. The receptor's source is a woman in her sixties or seventies who had recovered from COVID-19. The sequencing input was peripheral blood. The V and J genes are TRBV5-4 and TRBJ1-4; TRBD1 matches 8 bases. The CDR3 sequence is CASTGGVNEKLFF. The CDR3 coding sequence is TGTGCCAGCACAGGGGGCGTTAATGAAAAACTGTTTTTT.